A selection of T cell receptor beta chains follows, all from one sample in a study of blood T cell repertoires in COVID-19. The repertoire was sequenced with immunoSEQ multiplex PCR; TCRdb's copy has only in-frame clones and lacks some. Here the sample spans under 200,000 clones, over 75% being singletons. The sample taken for sequencing was peripheral blood. These receptors were collected from a man aged 35-49 years with active or convalescent COVID-19. Each CDR3 is given with its conserved first and last residue. A D gene is named only where the DNA matches it firmly. Only some rows state a clone size, as once, few, many or a class for expanded clones.

clone_size: .; v_call: TRBV19; d_call: TRBD1; j_call: TRBJ2-2; cdr3_nt: TGTGCCAGTAGTATAGTAACAGGGGGCACCGGGGAGCTGTTTTTT; cdr3_aa: CASSIVTGGTGELFF
clone_size: .; v_call: TRBV5-4; d_call: .; j_call: TRBJ2-2; cdr3_nt: TGTGCCAGCAGCTTGATAGGCGGGACGAACACCGGGGAGCTGTTTTTT; cdr3_aa: CASSLIGGTNTGELFF
clone_size: once; v_call: TRBV7-3; d_call: .; j_call: TRBJ2-3; cdr3_nt: TGTGCCAGCAGCTTAGGAGGGGGCCACGCAGATACGCAGTATTTT; cdr3_aa: CASSLGGGHADTQYF
clone_size: .; v_call: TRBV5-1; d_call: TRBD2; j_call: TRBJ2-3; cdr3_nt: TGCGCCAGCAGCCCCTCACTAGCGGGGAGCACAGATACGCAGTATTTT; cdr3_aa: CASSPSLAGSTDTQYF
clone_size: .; v_call: TRBV11-2; d_call: .; j_call: TRBJ1-1; cdr3_nt: TGTGCCAGCAGCTCCCTGGCCCCAGGAGGGAACACTGAAGCTTTCTTT; cdr3_aa: CASSSLAPGGNTEAFF
clone_size: .; v_call: TRBV6-1; d_call: .; j_call: TRBJ1-6; cdr3_nt: TGTGCCAGCAGTGAACCGACAGAGCAAGCACCCCTCCACTTT; cdr3_aa: CASSEPTEQAPLHF
clone_size: .; v_call: TRBV19; d_call: .; j_call: TRBJ1-5; cdr3_nt: TGTGCCAGTAGCGAAGGACAGCATCCCAATCAGCCCCAGCATTTT; cdr3_aa: CASSEGQHPNQPQHF
clone_size: .; v_call: TRBV28; d_call: TRBD1; j_call: TRBJ1-2; cdr3_nt: TGTGCCAGCAGTTACACACACAGGGGTACCTATGGCTACACCTTC; cdr3_aa: CASSYTHRGTYGYTF
clone_size: few; v_call: TRBV7-9; d_call: .; j_call: TRBJ1-5; cdr3_nt: TGTGCCAGCAGCTTTTCCGCGGAGGCGGAACAGCCCCAGCATTTT; cdr3_aa: CASSFSAEAEQPQHF
clone_size: .; v_call: TRBV7-9; d_call: TRBD2; j_call: TRBJ2-1; cdr3_nt: TGTGCCAGCAGCTTCCCGAAGCGGGGGCCCCCGGATGAGCAGTTCTTC; cdr3_aa: CASSFPKRGPPDEQFF
clone_size: .; v_call: TRBV5-1; d_call: TRBD2; j_call: TRBJ2-3; cdr3_nt: TGCGCCAGCAGCCCGAGGACTAGCGGAGATACGCAGTATTTT; cdr3_aa: CASSPRTSGDTQYF
clone_size: once; v_call: TRBV6-5; d_call: .; j_call: TRBJ1-4; cdr3_nt: TGTGCCAGCAGTTACTCGGTGGGGGGGGGCGAAAAACTGTTTTTT; cdr3_aa: CASSYSVGGGEKLFF
clone_size: .; v_call: TRBV27; d_call: .; j_call: TRBJ2-7; cdr3_nt: TGTGCCAGCAGTTTAGTGGGGGGGCACTACGAGCAGTACTTC; cdr3_aa: CASSLVGGHYEQYF
clone_size: .; v_call: TRBV6-5; d_call: TRBD1; j_call: TRBJ1-2; cdr3_nt: TGTGCCAGCAGTTACGGGAGAGGACAGGGTTACGGCTACACCTTC; cdr3_aa: CASSYGRGQGYGYTF
clone_size: .; v_call: TRBV7-8; d_call: TRBD2; j_call: TRBJ2-2; cdr3_nt: TGTGCCAGCAGCTTAGCTAGCGGGGACACCGGGGAGCTGTTTTTT; cdr3_aa: CASSLASGDTGELFF
clone_size: .; v_call: TRBV7-3; d_call: .; j_call: TRBJ1-3; cdr3_nt: TGTGCCAGCAGCTTAAAGGGGTACAGCTCTGGAAACACCATATATTTT; cdr3_aa: CASSLKGYSSGNTIYF
clone_size: .; v_call: TRBV6-5; d_call: .; j_call: TRBJ1-3; cdr3_nt: TGTGCCAGCTGGGTGGGCTTTGCGGGAAACACCATATATTTT; cdr3_aa: CASWVGFAGNTIYF
clone_size: .; v_call: TRBV30; d_call: .; j_call: TRBJ1-6; cdr3_nt: TGTGCCTGGAGCCAAAATTCACCCCTCCACTTT; cdr3_aa: CAWSQNSPLHF
clone_size: .; v_call: TRBV24-1; d_call: TRBD1; j_call: TRBJ1-2; cdr3_nt: TGTGCCACCAGTGTAGGGCCGGGACAGGGGTTCACTGGCTACACCTTC; cdr3_aa: CATSVGPGQGFTGYTF
clone_size: .; v_call: TRBV10-3; d_call: TRBD1; j_call: TRBJ2-5; cdr3_nt: TGTGCCATCAGTGAGTCGACAGGGGGGACGGAGACCCAGTACTTC; cdr3_aa: CAISESTGGTETQYF
clone_size: .; v_call: TRBV15; d_call: .; j_call: TRBJ1-1; cdr3_nt: TGTGCCACCAGCAGAGATATGAGGGTAATGAACACTGAAGCTTTCTTT; cdr3_aa: CATSRDMRVMNTEAFF
clone_size: .; v_call: TRBV6-5; d_call: TRBD1; j_call: TRBJ2-1; cdr3_nt: TGTGCCAGCAGTCGTCCGGGACAGGGGTACAATGAGCAGTTCTTC; cdr3_aa: CASSRPGQGYNEQFF
clone_size: .; v_call: TRBV6-6; d_call: .; j_call: TRBJ1-5; cdr3_nt: TGTGCCAGCAGTCCCCTCCAGGCGCGTGGTAGCAATCAGCCCCAGCATTTT; cdr3_aa: CASSPLQARGSNQPQHF
clone_size: .; v_call: TRBV5-1; d_call: TRBD1; j_call: TRBJ2-2; cdr3_nt: TGCGCCAGCAGCGTGGGGACAGGGCCCTCCGGCGGGGAGCTGTTTTTT; cdr3_aa: CASSVGTGPSGGELFF
clone_size: .; v_call: TRBV11-2; d_call: TRBD1; j_call: TRBJ1-1; cdr3_nt: TGTGCCAGCAGCCGACAGGGAGTGAACACTGAAGCTTTCTTT; cdr3_aa: CASSRQGVNTEAFF
clone_size: once; v_call: TRBV7-2; d_call: .; j_call: TRBJ2-7; cdr3_nt: TGTGCCAGCAGCGCCTCGCGCTTGGAGCAGTACTTC; cdr3_aa: CASSASRLEQYF
clone_size: .; v_call: TRBV21-1; d_call: .; j_call: TRBJ1-2; cdr3_nt: TGTGCCAGCAGCTCCCGGGCAGGGGCCTCGTGCTCTAACTATGGCTACACCTTC; cdr3_aa: CASSSRAGASCSNYGYTF
clone_size: .; v_call: TRBV28; d_call: TRBD2; j_call: TRBJ2-3; cdr3_nt: TGTGCCAGCAGACAGACTAGCGGGGGGGTGCCCTTAGATACGCAGTATTTT; cdr3_aa: CASRQTSGGVPLDTQYF
clone_size: .; v_call: TRBV15; d_call: .; j_call: TRBJ1-6; cdr3_nt: TGTGCCACCAGCAGAGATAGGTCCCGCGGACCCCTCCACTTT; cdr3_aa: CATSRDRSRGPLHF
clone_size: .; v_call: TRBV4-1; d_call: .; j_call: TRBJ2-1; cdr3_nt: TGCGCCAGCAGCCCCGGCGGGTATGAGCAGTTCTTC; cdr3_aa: CASSPGGYEQFF
clone_size: .; v_call: TRBV5-1; d_call: TRBD1; j_call: TRBJ2-2; cdr3_nt: TGCGCCAGCAGCCGGACAGGGGCGAACACCGGGGAGCTGTTTTTT; cdr3_aa: CASSRTGANTGELFF
clone_size: .; v_call: TRBV6-5; d_call: .; j_call: TRBJ2-5; cdr3_nt: TGTGCCAGCCTCTGGGGTAGCGTCGAGACCCAGTACTTC; cdr3_aa: CASLWGSVETQYF
clone_size: .; v_call: TRBV3-1/TRBV3-2; d_call: .; j_call: TRBJ2-1; cdr3_nt: TGTGCCAGCAGCCAAGAGATCGGACAGCAATACAATGAGCAGTTCTTC; cdr3_aa: CASSQEIGQQYNEQFF
clone_size: .; v_call: TRBV5-1; d_call: .; j_call: TRBJ2-5; cdr3_nt: TGCGCCAGCAGCGTGGGGCAGATGGAGACCCAGTACTTC; cdr3_aa: CASSVGQMETQYF